What follows are 12 T cell receptor beta chains derived from one specimen sequenced in a study of regulatory T cells in long-lasting Graves disease. Construction of TCR beta libraries relied on iRepertoire HTBI primers and on Arm-PCR targeting CDR3 regions. TCRdb fed the multiplex PCR reads into MiXCR, producing one record per CDR3 protein. The table has hundreds of thousands of distinct CDR3 sequences, under 25% seen once. Time point in this sample: persistent/refractory GD, antithyroid drugs over 5 years with positive TRAb. Following extraction of RNA from PBMCs, that RNA was used to make the TCR library. The sample here was peripheral blood mononuclear cells (PBMCs), taken when the disease was refractory, from a patient treated with antithyroid drugs. These receptors came from a female donor with Graves disease.

A word on this clonotype: It may be a read error: a sequence one base away is much more abundant. This chain connects TRBV6-1 to TRBJ2-5; 14 positions match TRBD2. CDR3 size: 14 residues. CDR1 and CDR2 (germline): MNHNS, SASEGT. Written as DNA, the CDR3 is TGTGTCAGCACCGGGACTAGCGGGAGAGAGACCCAGTACTTC. Its protein product is CVSTGTSGRETQYF.

This clonotype has at least ten counts. The chain carries TRBV7-9 and TRBJ1-1; weak D call: TRBD1 (6 bases). This CDR3 contains 15 residues. V was clipped by 1 base and J by 1 base, with 10 bases between them. Per germline, CDR1 SEHNR and CDR2 FQNEAQ (reference sequence). The CDR3 nucleotides are TGTGCCAGCAGCTTAGGCAGACAGGCGAACACTGAAGCTTTCTTT. This encodes CASSLGRQANTEAFF.

This clonotype was counted many times. This chain uses TRBV28 with TRBJ2-7, with TRBD1 identical over 7 bases. This CDR3 has 12 residues. The germline CDR1 and CDR2 sequences are MDHEN and SYDVKM. Trimming cost V 3 bases and J 8 bases; bases outside gene matches: 4. CDR3 DNA sequence: TGTGCCAGCAGTTTCGACAGGGACAAGCAGTACTTC. It translates to CASSFDRDKQYF.

The V call is TRBV6-2 or TRBV6-3, the J call TRBJ2-7; 11 positions match TRBD1. This CDR3 comprises 16 residues. Germline assignment: CDR1 MNHEY and CDR2 SVGEGT. J gave up 5 bases and V 0 bases, and 6 bases lay outside the gene matches. Here the CDR3 reads CASSYSRGQGGDEQYF. The CDR3 nucleotides are TGTGCCAGCAGTTACTCGCGGGGACAGGGGGGGGACGAGCAGTACTTC.

J is TRBJ2-7 and V is TRBV19; possible D gene TRBD1, 6 bases. Germline V gives CDR1 LNHDA, CDR2 SQIVND (reference sequence). The CDR3 length is 10 residues. Trimming pared 10 bases from V and 7 bases from J, leaving 11 bases between. The CDR3 DNA reads as TGTGCCACAAGAGACAGGGAGCAGTACTTC. It specifies CATRDREQYF.

Notes on this clonotype: This may arise from a read error, as a much more abundant clone is one base away. This sequence joins TRBV5-1 and TRBJ1-1; no firm D call. Deletions cut 4 bases from V and 0 bases from J, with 13 bases between. Germline V CDR1 and CDR2: SGHRS, YFSETQ. The CDR3 spans 15 residues. CDR3 nucleotides: TGCGCCAGCAGCCTTTCATCAAACTTGAACACTGAAGCTTTCTTT. Translating it yields CASSLSSNLNTEAFF.

In regard to this clonotype: The junction differs from germline at one of its ends, possibly a read error. The V gene is TRBV6-2 or TRBV6-3, the J gene TRBJ2-5; 9 positions agree with TRBD2. Germline assignment: CDR1 MNHEY and CDR2 SVGEGT. The CDR3 runs 15 residues. The CDR3: CAGSESSGRKETQYF. The DNA for the CDR3 is TGTGCCGGCAGTGAGTCCAGCGGGAGGAAAGAGACCCAGTACTTC.

This clonotype was found many times. The chain is built from TRBV28 and TRBJ2-7, with 8 bases identical to TRBD2. The CDR3 totals 15 residues. The germline CDR1 and CDR2 sequences are MDHEN and SYDVKM. V gave up 7 bases and J gave up 4 bases; unmatched junction bases: 12. The CDR3 sequence is CASKRLSGGNYEQYF. DNA of the CDR3: TGTGCCAGCAAACGCCTCAGCGGGGGAAATTACGAGCAGTACTTC.

This clonotype was detected many times. J is TRBJ2-5 and V is TRBV3-1; 9 bases line up with TRBD2. Unmatched junction bases numbered 9, after V lost 5 bases and J lost 5 bases. Germline V gives CDR1 LGHDT, CDR2 YNNKEL (reference sequence). The CDR3 consists of 15 residues. The CDR3: CASSGPGLASETQYF. The CDR3 DNA reads TGTGCCAGCAGCGGGCCGGGACTAGCATCGGAGACCCAGTACTTC.

The chain joins TRBV7-2 to TRBJ1-2; tentatively, D is TRBD1 (6 bases). This CDR3 comprises 13 residues. Deletions cut 4 bases from V and 5 bases from J, with 11 bases between. The germline V gene encodes CDR1 SGHTA and CDR2 FQGNSA. The CDR3 nucleotides read TGTGCCAGCAGCTCCAGAACAGGGTATGGCTACACCTTC. It yields the protein CASSSRTGYGYTF. The full variable domain, in which reference TRBV7-2 and TRBJ1-2 provide the parts outside the CDR3, is GAGVSQSPSNKVTEKGKDVELRCDPISGHTALYWYRQSLGQGLEFLIYFQGNSAPDKSGLPSDRFSAERTGGSVSTLTIQRTQQEDSAVYLCASSSRTGYGYTFGSGTRLTVV.

This clonotype has ten or more counts. The V call is TRBV20-1, the J call TRBJ2-5; D is ambiguous. V shed 3 bases and J shed 0 bases, with 8 bases lying between them. The CDR3 sequence is 13 residues long. From germline, CDR1 is DFQATT and CDR2 SNEGSKA (reference sequence). The CDR3 DNA follows: TGCAGTGCTAGGGAGCCTAACCAAGAGACCCAGTACTTC. Amino acid sequence: CSAREPNQETQYF.

J is TRBJ2-6 and V is TRBV6-1; D ambiguous. V gave up 5 bases and J gave up 0 bases, with 8 bases separating them. The CDR3 consists of 15 residues. Per germline, CDR1 MNHNS and CDR2 SASEGT. CDR3 nucleotide sequence: TGTGCCAGCAGTCCAAGGCTCTCTGGGGCCAACGTCCTGACTTTC. Translating gives CASSPRLSGANVLTF.